The 32 T cell receptor beta chains reported below all come from one sample, sequenced in a study of molecular identifiers for immune sequencing clone quantification. TCRdb passed the PCR reads through MiXCR, listing each CDR3 protein once. The profile shows approximately 60,000 distinct CDR3 sequences, under 20% of them singletons. The specimen sequenced was naive CD8+ T cells from blood, with Jurkat cell RNA spiked in. The subset was: FACS-sorted CD8+CD4-CCR7+CD45RA+ naive T cells. Every receptor here comes from a human donor in good health. Some libraries in this study had Jurkat cell RNA spiked in.

In this sample, this clonotype turned up a few times. The chain is built from TRBV5-4 and TRBJ1-5, with D uncertain. CDR1 and CDR2 from the germline V gene are SGHNT and YYREEE (reference sequence). CDR3 size: 12 residues. The V and J ends lost 4 bases and 7 bases respectively, with 9 bases between them. The DNA of the CDR3 is TGTGCCAGCAGCAGACTCGGCCAGCCCCAGCATTTT. Translated, it gives CASSRLGQPQHF.

This clonotype was counted ten times or more. This sequence joins TRBV5-5 and TRBJ1-2, with D unclear. This CDR3 is built from 14 residues. The germline V gene has CDR1 SGHKS and CDR2 YYEKEE (reference sequence). With 4 bases removed from V and 4 bases from J, the gap between germline ends came to 14 bases. This CDR3 reads CASSLISSSYGYTF. The CDR3 nucleotides read TGTGCCAGCAGCCTTATAAGTTCCTCCTATGGCTACACCTTC.

This clonotype was counted at least ten times. V gene TRBV27 combines with J gene TRBJ2-2; 8 nucleotides align to TRBD1. The CDR3 runs 14 residues. Germline V CDR1 and CDR2: MNHEY, SMNVEV (reference sequence). With 2 bases clipped from V and 7 bases from J, the junction kept 3 bases outside the gene matches. The CDR3 region is CASSLGQGYGELFF. The CDR3 bases are TGTGCCAGCAGTTTAGGACAGGGCTACGGGGAGCTGTTTTTT.

In regard to this clonotype: A much larger clone is a single base away; this may be a read error. This rearrangement joins TRBV20-1 to TRBJ2-7; perhaps D is TRBD1 or TRBD2 (5 bases each). The ends were cut back, 5 bases at V and 6 bases at J, with 20 bases in the middle. The germline V gene encodes CDR1 DFQATT and CDR2 SNEGSKA (reference sequence). This CDR3 has 14 amino acids. The CDR3 protein is CSADPRDGPCEQYF. The CDR3 DNA reads TGCAGTGCTGACCCCCGGGACGGCCCCTGCGAGCAGTACTTC.

This clonotype was picked up many times. CDR3 in amino acids: CASSGSGRGYEQFF. CDR3 nucleotides: TGCGCCAGCAGTGGCAGCGGGAGGGGCTATGAGCAGTTCTTC. This chain uses TRBV10-1 with TRBJ2-1; 10 nucleotides line up with TRBD2. The CDR3 covers 14 residues. Trimming removed 4 bases from V and 8 bases from J; junction bases left unmatched: 5. Germline-derived CDR1 and CDR2 are WNHNN and SYGVQD (reference sequence).

Worth noting for this clonotype: A junction end diverges from the germline sequence, so it may reflect a read error. The V and J genes are TRBV24-1 and TRBJ2-2; no clear D gene. Germline V gene lookup returns CDR1 KGHDR and CDR2 SFDVKD. CDR3 length: 15 residues. The CDR3 protein is CVTSDLASAPGELFF. The CDR3, as DNA: TGTGTCACCAGTGATTTGGCTTCTGCCCCCGGGGAGCTGTTTTTT.

This clonotype was picked up one time. A read error may produce the germline difference seen at one junction end. V gene TRBV5-3 combines with J gene TRBJ2-5; TRBD2 matches at 8 bases. TRBV5-3 is identified as an open reading frame with a role that is uncertain. The CDR3 loop spans 15 amino acids. Here the CDR3 reads CASSFKGLVEGTQYF. CDR3 in DNA: TGTGCCAGCAGCTTCAAGGGACTAGTCGAAGGGACCCAGTACTTC.

About this clonotype itself: A read error may be the cause here, since a much bigger clone is one base away. The genes are TRBV4-1 and TRBJ2-1, with 8 bases matching TRBD1. This CDR3 has 15 amino acids. Germline V gene lookup returns CDR1 MGHRA and CDR2 YSYEKL. Trimming cost V 0 bases and J 6 bases; bases outside gene matches: 4. CDR3 amino acids: CASSQDRGQGNEQFF. The CDR3 DNA sequence: TGCGCCAGCAGCCAAGATAGAGGACAGGGCAATGAGCAGTTCTTC.

This clonotype was counted at least ten times. J is TRBJ2-3 and V is TRBV28, with 12 bases identical to TRBD2. V was clipped by 3 bases and J by 4 bases; unmatched bases: 14. In germline, CDR1 is MDHEN, CDR2 SYDVKM. The CDR3 has 19 residues. The CDR3 DNA reads TGTGCCAGCAGTTTCCCCCGGACTAGCGGGAATCAAGGGGCAGATACGCAGTATTTT. This gives the protein CASSFPRTSGNQGADTQYF.

This clonotype was seen ten or more times. V usage is TRBV19 and J usage is TRBJ1-4, with TRBD1 as a possible D gene (5 bases). Germline V lookup: CDR1 LNHDA, CDR2 SQIVND (reference sequence). The CDR3 sequence is 15 residues long. Deletions cut 5 bases from V and 2 bases from J, with 12 bases between. CDR3 nucleotide sequence: TGTGCCAGTAGTGATCTGACAGTCACTAATGAAAAACTGTTTTTT. Translated, it gives CASSDLTVTNEKLFF.

With respect to this clonotype: This clone may be a read error of a much larger clone one base away. The rearrangement links TRBV18 to TRBJ1-1, with 7 bases fitting TRBD1. Germline CDR1 reads KGHSH; CDR2 reads LQKENI. This CDR3 has 13 residues. The CDR3 loop is CTSSNRGYTEAFF. The DNA of the CDR3 is TGTACCAGCTCAAACAGGGGTTACACTGAAGCTTTCTTT.

There are a few counts of this clonotype. V gene TRBV12-5 combines with J gene TRBJ2-1; D gene unclear. The V and J ends lost 2 bases and 8 bases respectively, with 7 bases between them. The CDR3 totals 12 residues. In germline, CDR1 is LGHNT, CDR2 FRNRAP. CDR3 residues: CASGLPRDEQFF. CDR3 in DNA: TGTGCTAGTGGTTTGCCCCGGGATGAGCAGTTCTTC.

This clonotype was found many times. The V call is TRBV4-3, the J call TRBJ2-7, with D unclear. There are 15 residues in the CDR3. Germline V gene sequence: CDR1 LGHNA, CDR2 YSLEER. Trimming removed 0 bases from V and 0 bases from J, with 9 bases in between. CDR3 protein: CASSQDYGSSYEQYF. CDR3 DNA sequence: TGCGCCAGCAGCCAAGATTACGGTAGCTCCTACGAGCAGTACTTC.

Worth noting for this clonotype: A clone one base away is much larger, so this may be a read error. This chain uses TRBV2 with TRBJ2-1, with 10 bases fitting TRBD2. Germline CDR1 and CDR2: SNHLY and FYNNEI. V was clipped by 10 bases and J by 7 bases; unmatched bases: 13. This CDR3 has 15 residues. The CDR3: CANLLKETSGNEQFF. The CDR3 DNA is TGTGCCAACTTACTAAAGGAGACTAGCGGGAATGAGCAGTTCTTC.

This clonotype was detected many times. This chain uses TRBV20-1 with TRBJ2-1, with 11 bases lining up with TRBD2. Germline V lookup: CDR1 DFQATT, CDR2 SNEGSKA (reference sequence). V was pared by 0 bases and J by 4 bases, with 14 bases of the junction left unmatched. The CDR3 is made up of 19 amino acids. The CDR3 DNA is TGCAGTGCTAGAGAACTCGGGAGCCCCGGGACTAGCGGATACAATGAGCAGTTCTTC. Encoded protein: CSARELGSPGTSGYNEQFF.

This chain links TRBV27 with TRBJ2-3, with 7 bases lining up with TRBD1. In germline, CDR1 is MNHEY, CDR2 SMNVEV (reference sequence). The CDR3 has 15 amino acids. The V segment lost 2 bases and the J segment 3 bases; nucleotides outside the gene matches: 5. CDR3 region: CASSLPPGQTDTQYF. The CDR3, as DNA: TGTGCCAGCAGTTTACCTCCGGGACAGACAGATACGCAGTATTTT.

The J gene is TRBJ2-3, the V gene TRBV7-9; 9 bases align to TRBD2. Germline V gene lookup returns CDR1 SEHNR and CDR2 FQNEAQ (reference sequence). V trimming: 5 bases; J trimming: 4 bases; junction bases outside the gene matches: 13. The CDR3 runs 17 residues. In DNA, the CDR3 is TGTGCCAGCAGCGGGGTCGGAAGCGGGAGGACCCCAGATACGCAGTATTTT. This sequence encodes CASSGVGSGRTPDTQYF.

About this clonotype: A much bigger clone sits one base away, suggesting this may be a read error. No DNA is shown, since the ends of the CDR3 on it are uncertain; the CDR3 is the one TCRdb lists. The gene calls are TRBV12-5 and TRBJ2-1; the DNA was not compared with TRBD1, the D call given in the table. In germline, CDR1 is LGHNT, CDR2 FRNRAP. The CDR3 totals 14 residues, both ends included. The CDR3 region is CASVGGGSYNEQSF.

This clonotype was observed at least ten times. The chain employs TRBV21-1 and TRBJ1-1; whether TRBD1, the table's D call, matches the DNA was not checked. TRBV21-1 is noted as a pseudogene. The CDR3 runs 18 residues. Here the CDR3 DNA reads TGTGCCAGCAGGCCGGGGGAGGTGGGGGCGGATAGGGACACTGAAGCTTTCTTT. Translating it yields CASRPGEVGADRDTEAFF.

This clonotype was counted many times. The V gene is TRBV20-1, the J gene TRBJ1-4; D gene uncertain. The CDR3 is 14 residues long. V lost 0 bases, J lost 4 bases, and 9 bases lay in between. The V gene's germline CDR1 is DFQATT and CDR2 SNEGSKA (reference sequence). The DNA for the CDR3 is TGCAGTGCTAGAGATGGGCGGGGTAATGAAAAACTGTTTTTT. Protein product: CSARDGRGNEKLFF.

This clonotype was counted only a few times. This clone may be a read error of a much larger clone one base away. The J gene is TRBJ2-7, the V gene TRBV7-9, with D perhaps assigned TRBD1 or TRBD2 (5 bases each). Germline CDR1 and CDR2: SEHNR and FQNEAQ (reference sequence). CDR3 length equals 14 residues. V was clipped by 5 bases and J by 5 bases, with 16 bases between them. The CDR3 protein is CASSLGALGNEQYF. CDR3 coding DNA: TGTGCCAGCAGCCTCGGGGCCCTCGGGAACGAGCAGTACTTC.

V usage is TRBV27 and J usage is TRBJ2-7, with D uncertain. The CDR3 runs 11 residues. Germline lookup yields CDR1 MNHEY and CDR2 SMNVEV (reference sequence). V gave up 3 bases and J gave up 5 bases, with 5 bases separating them. Written as DNA, the CDR3 is TGTGCCAGCAGTTTCCGACACGAGCAGTACTTC. Protein product: CASSFRHEQYF.

This clonotype turned up a few times. Given a much more abundant clone one base away, this may be a read error. V gene TRBV3-1 combines with J gene TRBJ2-3; the match to TRBD1 covers 7 bases. Trimming removed 8 bases from V and 2 bases from J; junction bases left unmatched: 7. The CDR3 consists of 14 residues. Germline CDR1 is LGHDT and CDR2 is YNNKEL (reference sequence). The CDR3 bases are TGTGCCAGCGTACAGACAGGGATCACAGATACGCAGTATTTT. Encoded protein: CASVQTGITDTQYF.

This clonotype was picked up many times. This chain uses TRBV30 with TRBJ2-1; D might be TRBD1 (5 bases). CDR3 length: 13 residues. CDR1 is GTSNPN, CDR2 SVGIG, per germline (reference sequence). V was shortened by 0 bases and J by 8 bases, with 11 bases between the two germline ends. The CDR3: CAWSVSRVDEQFF. For the CDR3, the DNA is TGTGCCTGGAGTGTATCCAGGGTGGATGAGCAGTTCTTC.

This clonotype came up many times. The chain is built from TRBV11-2 and TRBJ2-2; the match to TRBD2 covers 7 bases. This CDR3 comprises 16 residues. J was trimmed by 4 bases and V by 6 bases; bases with no gene match: 11. Germline assignment: CDR1 SGHAT and CDR2 FQNNGV. CDR3 coding DNA: TGTGCCAGCAGACTATTGGGGGGGTCGAGCACCGGGGAGCTGTTTTTT. Its translation is CASRLLGGSSTGELFF.

About this clonotype itself: This may come from a read error, since a much larger clone is one base off. The chain has TRBV30 and TRBJ2-5, with a possible D match to TRBD2 (6 bases). V shed 5 bases and J shed 13 bases, with 17 bases lying between them. Germline CDR1 and CDR2: GTSNPN and SVGIG (reference sequence). The CDR3 is 11 residues long. CDR3 bases: TGTGCCTGGGGGGAGGTGGGCCTCCGGTACTTC. Translating gives CAWGEVGLRYF.

There are many counts of this clonotype. The chain couples TRBV5-5 to TRBJ2-5; possibly TRBD1 or TRBD2 for D (5 bases each). V was shortened by 3 bases and J by 4 bases, with 19 bases between the two germline ends. Germline assignment: CDR1 SGHKS and CDR2 YYEKEE (reference sequence). The CDR3 is made up of 16 amino acids. The DNA for the CDR3 is TGTGCCAGCAGCTGGGGTGTAAGTCCGGGACGAGAGACCCAGTACTTC. Its protein is CASSWGVSPGRETQYF.

The DNA for the CDR3 is TGTGCCAGCACCTCTTGGGGGGAGGGCCGAGAGACCCAGTACTTC. It specifies CASTSWGEGRETQYF. The chain couples TRBV28 to TRBJ2-5; 7 nucleotides line up with TRBD2. Germline V gene lookup returns CDR1 MDHEN and CDR2 SYDVKM. The CDR3 length is 15 residues. V dropped 7 bases and J dropped 4; count of bases not matched to a gene: 12.

The table lists this clonotype with many counts. The rearrangement links TRBV6-1 to TRBJ1-5, with 8 bases lining up with TRBD1. The CDR3 has 15 amino acids. Germline CDR1 and CDR2: MNHNS and SASEGT. Trimming removed 4 bases from V and 3 bases from J; junction bases left unmatched: 5. CDR3 in DNA: TGTGCCAGCAGTGGTTGGACAGGGTACAATCAGCCCCAGCATTTT. This sequence encodes CASSGWTGYNQPQHF.

This clonotype was observed a few times. The chain carries TRBV12-5 and TRBJ2-2; no definite D call. V was cut by 1 base and J by 0 bases, with 6 bases left in between. The CDR3 runs 15 residues. CDR1 is LGHNT, CDR2 FRNRAP, per germline. In DNA, the CDR3 is TGTGCTAGTGGTTTGGGCTATTCGAACACCGGGGAGCTGTTTTTT. Translating gives CASGLGYSNTGELFF.

This clonotype was picked up many times. V is TRBV4-3 and J is TRBJ2-3; 16 nucleotides line up with TRBD2. The germline gives CDR1 LGHNA, CDR2 YSLEER. The CDR3 spans 22 residues. V trimming: 2 bases; J trimming: 4 bases; junction bases outside the gene matches: 18. The CDR3 region has the DNA TGCGCCAGCAGCCAATCCTTAGGGACTAGCGGGAGGGCCCTTGGCGCCTCAGATACGCAGTATTTT. It yields the protein CASSQSLGTSGRALGASDTQYF.

This clonotype was observed many times. The chain combines TRBV7-6 with TRBJ2-5; D may be TRBD1 or TRBD2 (7 bases each). This CDR3 comprises 17 residues. Germline V gene lookup returns CDR1 SGHVS and CDR2 FNYEAQ. V shed 4 bases and J shed 0 bases, with 18 bases lying between them. The CDR3 DNA follows: TGTGCCAGCAGCTATTGGTTGGGAGGGGGCCACCAAGAGACCCAGTACTTC. It translates to CASSYWLGGGHQETQYF.